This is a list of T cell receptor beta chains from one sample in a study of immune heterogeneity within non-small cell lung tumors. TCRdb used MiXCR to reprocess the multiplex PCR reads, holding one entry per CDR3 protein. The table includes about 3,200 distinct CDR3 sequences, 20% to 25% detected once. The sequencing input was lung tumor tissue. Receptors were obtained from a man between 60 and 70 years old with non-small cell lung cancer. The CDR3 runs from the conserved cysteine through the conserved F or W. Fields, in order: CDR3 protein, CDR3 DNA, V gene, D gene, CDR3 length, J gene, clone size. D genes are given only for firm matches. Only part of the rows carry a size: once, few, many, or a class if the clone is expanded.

CDR3 protein: CASSFSTSGRAAGYEQYF
CDR3 DNA: TGCGCCAGCAGCTTTAGCACTAGCGGGAGGGCCGCCGGTTACGAGCAGTACTTC
V gene: TRBV5-1
D gene: TRBD2
CDR3 length: 18
J gene: TRBJ2-7
clone size: medium-sized

CDR3 protein: CASRINDETQYF
CDR3 DNA: TGTGCCAGCCGCATCAACGACGAGACCCAGTACTTC
V gene: TRBV6-1
D gene: -
CDR3 length: 12
J gene: TRBJ2-5
clone size: many

CDR3 protein: CASSLAFVAGGSETQYF
CDR3 DNA: TGTGCCAGCAGCTTAGCATTCGTAGCGGGAGGAAGTGAGACCCAGTACTTC
V gene: TRBV7-8
D gene: TRBD2
CDR3 length: 17
J gene: TRBJ2-5
clone size: medium-sized

CDR3 protein: CASSPGQHGVGELFF
CDR3 DNA: TGTGCCAGCAGCCCTGGACAGCACGGGGTCGGGGAGCTGTTTTTT
V gene: TRBV28
D gene: -
CDR3 length: 15
J gene: TRBJ2-2
clone size: medium-sized

CDR3 protein: CSAEHTDGTYEQYF
CDR3 DNA: TGCAGTGCTGAACACACAGACGGAACCTACGAGCAGTACTTC
V gene: TRBV20-1
D gene: -
CDR3 length: 14
J gene: TRBJ2-7
clone size: large

CDR3 protein: CASSPGQTKQFF
CDR3 DNA: TGTGCCAGCAGTCCGGGACAGACAAAGCAGTTCTTC
V gene: TRBV6-1
D gene: TRBD1
CDR3 length: 12
J gene: TRBJ2-1
clone size: medium-sized

CDR3 protein: CASSVGQGGTGELFF
CDR3 DNA: TGCGCCAGCAGCGTTGGACAGGGGGGGACCGGGGAGCTGTTTTTT
V gene: TRBV5-1
D gene: TRBD1
CDR3 length: 15
J gene: TRBJ2-2
clone size: -

CDR3 protein: CASSLTGSGNSMYF
CDR3 DNA: TGTGCCAGCAGCTTAACCGGGTCTGGAAACTCCATGTATTTT
V gene: TRBV7-2
D gene: -
CDR3 length: 14
J gene: TRBJ1-3
clone size: -

CDR3 protein: CASSVSQGPPNTEAFF
CDR3 DNA: TGTGCCAGCAGCGTCTCCCAGGGACCGCCGAATACTGAAGCTTTCTTT
V gene: TRBV9
D gene: -
CDR3 length: 16
J gene: TRBJ1-1
clone size: medium-sized

CDR3 protein: CATSALGLSGVAEQFF
CDR3 DNA: TGTGCCACCAGTGCCCTGGGACTATCGGGAGTGGCTGAGCAGTTCTTC
V gene: TRBV24-1
D gene: TRBD2
CDR3 length: 16
J gene: TRBJ2-1
clone size: -

CDR3 protein: CASSLWGGETQYF
CDR3 DNA: TGTGCCAGCAGCTTATGGGGCGGAGAGACCCAGTACTTC
V gene: TRBV11-2
D gene: -
CDR3 length: 13
J gene: TRBJ2-5
clone size: medium-sized

CDR3 protein: CASSLDSGELFF
CDR3 DNA: TGTGCCAGCAGCTTAGATTCCGGGGAGCTGTTTTTT
V gene: TRBV7-9
D gene: -
CDR3 length: 12
J gene: TRBJ2-2
clone size: few

CDR3 protein: CASTGQSGGYTF
CDR3 DNA: TGTGCCAGTACCGGACAGTCCGGTGGCTACACCTTC
V gene: TRBV19
D gene: -
CDR3 length: 12
J gene: TRBJ1-2
clone size: medium-sized

CDR3 protein: CASSPAGYVTQYF
CDR3 DNA: TGTGCCAGCAGTCCGGCGGGCTACGTGACCCAGTACTTC
V gene: TRBV6-1
D gene: -
CDR3 length: 13
J gene: TRBJ2-5
clone size: medium-sized

CDR3 protein: CASSPQPGGDTQYF
CDR3 DNA: TGTGCCAGCAGCCCTCAGCCTGGGGGGGATACGCAGTATTTT
V gene: TRBV27
D gene: -
CDR3 length: 14
J gene: TRBJ2-3
clone size: medium-sized

CDR3 protein: CASRISHNEQFF
CDR3 DNA: TGTGCCAGTCGGATCAGTCACAATGAGCAGTTCTTC
V gene: TRBV28
D gene: -
CDR3 length: 12
J gene: TRBJ2-1
clone size: medium-sized

CDR3 protein: CASLHSGISYNEQFF
CDR3 DNA: TGTGCCAGCCTACACAGCGGGATCTCCTACAATGAGCAGTTCTTC
V gene: TRBV3-1
D gene: TRBD2
CDR3 length: 15
J gene: TRBJ2-1
clone size: -

CDR3 protein: CATSSRGGGQTQYF
CDR3 DNA: TGTGCCACCAGCAGCCGGGGGGGTGGACAGACCCAGTACTTC
V gene: TRBV15
D gene: TRBD2
CDR3 length: 14
J gene: TRBJ2-5
clone size: medium-sized

CDR3 protein: CASSIFVGVWNEQFF
CDR3 DNA: TGTGCCAGTAGTATTTTTGTGGGAGTGTGGAATGAGCAGTTCTTC
V gene: TRBV19
D gene: -
CDR3 length: 15
J gene: TRBJ2-1
clone size: medium-sized

CDR3 protein: CASSSGTSGSGELFF
CDR3 DNA: TGTGCCAGCAGTTCAGGGACTAGCGGGAGTGGGGAGCTGTTTTTT
V gene: TRBV28
D gene: TRBD2
CDR3 length: 15
J gene: TRBJ2-2
clone size: medium-sized

CDR3 protein: CSAKDTVLGNEKLFF
CDR3 DNA: TGCAGTGCGAAGGACACCGTTTTGGGTAATGAAAAACTGTTTTTT
V gene: TRBV20-1
D gene: -
CDR3 length: 15
J gene: TRBJ1-4
clone size: medium-sized

CDR3 protein: CASSPLRTSGIEQFF
CDR3 DNA: TGTGCCAGCAGCCCCCTCCGGACTAGCGGGATTGAGCAGTTCTTC
V gene: TRBV11-2
D gene: TRBD2
CDR3 length: 15
J gene: TRBJ2-1
clone size: medium-sized

CDR3 protein: CASRRGTGGELFF
CDR3 DNA: TGTGCCAGCCGCCGGGGCACGGGCGGGGAGCTGTTTTTT
V gene: TRBV28
D gene: -
CDR3 length: 13
J gene: TRBJ2-2
clone size: medium-sized

CDR3 protein: CASSQDSSGYEQYF
CDR3 DNA: TGTGCCAGCAGCCAAGACTCAAGCGGGTACGAGCAGTACTTC
V gene: TRBV7-3
D gene: -
CDR3 length: 14
J gene: TRBJ2-7
clone size: medium-sized

CDR3 protein: CASSLRAAQYF
CDR3 DNA: TGTGCCAGCAGCTTGAGGGCGGCCCAGTACTTC
V gene: TRBV5-5
D gene: -
CDR3 length: 11
J gene: TRBJ2-5
clone size: -

CDR3 protein: CASSFGQGDSNQPQHF
CDR3 DNA: TGTGCCAGCAGCTTCGGACAGGGTGACAGCAATCAGCCCCAGCATTTT
V gene: TRBV5-6
D gene: TRBD1
CDR3 length: 16
J gene: TRBJ1-5
clone size: -

CDR3 protein: CASSTGTGNQPQHF
CDR3 DNA: TGTGCCAGCAGCACCGGGACAGGGAATCAGCCCCAGCATTTT
V gene: TRBV6-1
D gene: TRBD1
CDR3 length: 14
J gene: TRBJ1-5
clone size: medium-sized

CDR3 protein: CASTVIQNTEAFF
CDR3 DNA: TGTGCCAGCACGGTCATCCAGAACACTGAAGCTTTCTTT
V gene: TRBV6-2/TRBV6-3
D gene: -
CDR3 length: 13
J gene: TRBJ1-1
clone size: medium-sized

CDR3 protein: CSARGGRNTGELFF
CDR3 DNA: TGCAGTGCTAGGGGCGGGAGGAACACCGGGGAGCTGTTTTTT
V gene: TRBV20-1
D gene: TRBD2
CDR3 length: 14
J gene: TRBJ2-2
clone size: large

CDR3 protein: CASSPRALSYGYTF
CDR3 DNA: TGTGCCAGCAGCCCCAGAGCATTGAGCTATGGCTACACCTTC
V gene: TRBV7-2
D gene: -
CDR3 length: 14
J gene: TRBJ1-2
clone size: medium-sized